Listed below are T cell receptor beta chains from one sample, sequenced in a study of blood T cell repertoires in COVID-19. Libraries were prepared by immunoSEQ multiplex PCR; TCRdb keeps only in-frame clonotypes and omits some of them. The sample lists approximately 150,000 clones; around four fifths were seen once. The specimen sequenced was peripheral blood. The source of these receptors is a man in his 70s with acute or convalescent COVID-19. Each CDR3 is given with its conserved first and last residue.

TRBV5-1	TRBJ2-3	CASSPEAGGPIDTQYF
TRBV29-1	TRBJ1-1	CSFRLTGDTEAFF
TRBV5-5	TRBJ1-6	CASSSGLRNSPLHF
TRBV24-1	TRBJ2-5	CATSDPRGGGSQGTQYF
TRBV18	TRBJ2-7	CASSPPGGVYEQYF
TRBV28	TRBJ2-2	CASSVSGRTGELFF
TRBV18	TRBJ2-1	CASPDNEQFF
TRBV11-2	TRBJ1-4	CASSLGSGGRNEKLFF
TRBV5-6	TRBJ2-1	CASRGHPRYNEQFF
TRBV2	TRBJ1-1	CASMTSGGRVNTEAFF
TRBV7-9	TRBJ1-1	CASSSQQGGTEAFF
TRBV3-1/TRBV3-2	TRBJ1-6	CASSPGYNSPLHF
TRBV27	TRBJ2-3	CASSIVNRADTQYF
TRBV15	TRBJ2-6	CATAWGTGANVLTF
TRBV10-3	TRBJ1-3	CAISERQGASGNTIYF
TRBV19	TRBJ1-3	CASVDSDGNTIYF
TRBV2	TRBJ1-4	CASSEGSQGKEKLFF
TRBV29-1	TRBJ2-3	CSVRTGSSTDTQYF
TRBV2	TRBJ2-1	CASSSPGLAGGEQFF
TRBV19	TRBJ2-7	CASPTEYPYEQYF
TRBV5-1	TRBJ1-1	CASSTARGQNTEAFF
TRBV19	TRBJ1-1	CASSPRQGRNTEAFF
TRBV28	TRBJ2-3	CASSRPEGAATQYF
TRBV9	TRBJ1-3	CASSVASQGDSGNTIYF
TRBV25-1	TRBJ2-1	CASSASGGASHEQFF
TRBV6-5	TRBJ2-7	CASTLVSYEQYF
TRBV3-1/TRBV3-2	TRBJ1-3	CASRPGTAGNTIYF
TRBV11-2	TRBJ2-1	CASSLDREARLIREQFF
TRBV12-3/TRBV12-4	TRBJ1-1	CASSFGTVAFF
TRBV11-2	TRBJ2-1	CASSFRTSGDEQFF